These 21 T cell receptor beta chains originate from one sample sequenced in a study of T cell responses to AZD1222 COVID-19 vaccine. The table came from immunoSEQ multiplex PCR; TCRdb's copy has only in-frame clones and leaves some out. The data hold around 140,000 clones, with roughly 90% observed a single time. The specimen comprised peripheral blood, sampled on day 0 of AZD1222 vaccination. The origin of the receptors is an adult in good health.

CDR3 in DNA: TGTGCCAGCATCGGGGAGGTACTTAACTATGGCTACACCTTC. This translates into CASIGEVLNYGYTF. The chain is built from TRBV2 and TRBJ1-2; D call uncertain. Germline V gene data show CDR1 as SNHLY and CDR2 as FYNNEI. V was shortened by 7 bases and J by 1 base, with 13 bases between the two germline ends. This CDR3 has 14 amino acids.

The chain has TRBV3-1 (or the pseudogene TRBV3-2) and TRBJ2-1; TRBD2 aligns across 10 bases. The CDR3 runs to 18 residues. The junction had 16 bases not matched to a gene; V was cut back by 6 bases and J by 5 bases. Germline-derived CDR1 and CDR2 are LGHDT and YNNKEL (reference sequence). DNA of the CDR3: TGTGCCAGCAGACAAAACCCCTGGACTAGCGGCCAAAACAATGAGCAGTTCTTC. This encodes CASRQNPWTSGQNNEQFF.

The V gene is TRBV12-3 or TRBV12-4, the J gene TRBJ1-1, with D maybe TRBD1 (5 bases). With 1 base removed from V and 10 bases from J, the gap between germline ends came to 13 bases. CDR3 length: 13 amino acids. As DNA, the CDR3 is TGTGCCAGCAGTTTAGTGGGAGGGGCCCCAGCTTTCTTT. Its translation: CASSLVGGAPAFF.

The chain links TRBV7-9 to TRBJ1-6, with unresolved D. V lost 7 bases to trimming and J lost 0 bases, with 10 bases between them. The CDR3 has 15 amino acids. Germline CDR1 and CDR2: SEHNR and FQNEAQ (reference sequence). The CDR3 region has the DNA TGTGCCAGCACCGAAGGGAGCTCCTATAATTCACCCCTCCACTTT. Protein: CASTEGSSYNSPLHF.

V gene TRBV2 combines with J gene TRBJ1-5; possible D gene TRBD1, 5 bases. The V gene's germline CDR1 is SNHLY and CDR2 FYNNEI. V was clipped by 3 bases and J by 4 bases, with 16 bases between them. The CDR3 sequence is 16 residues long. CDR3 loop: CASSDGVGRENQPQHF. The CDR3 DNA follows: TGTGCCAGCAGTGACGGGGTGGGCAGGGAGAATCAGCCCCAGCATTTT.

The DNA of the CDR3 is TGTGCCAGCACTCTGCCCTCAGGGGGCACTGAAGCTTTCTTT. Translating gives CASTLPSGGTEAFF. V gene TRBV2 combines with J gene TRBJ1-1; TRBD1 aligns across 7 bases. CDR3 length equals 14 residues. Germline trimming cut 7 bases from V and 4 bases from J; bases unmatched to any gene: 9. The V gene's germline CDR1 is SNHLY and CDR2 FYNNEI.

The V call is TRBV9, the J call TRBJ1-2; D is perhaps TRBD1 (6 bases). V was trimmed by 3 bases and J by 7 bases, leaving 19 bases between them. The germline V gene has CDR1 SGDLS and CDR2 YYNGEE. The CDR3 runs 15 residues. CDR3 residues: CASSARDTSAIGYTF. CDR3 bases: TGTGCCAGCAGCGCCCGGGACACCTCCGCAATTGGCTACACCTTC.

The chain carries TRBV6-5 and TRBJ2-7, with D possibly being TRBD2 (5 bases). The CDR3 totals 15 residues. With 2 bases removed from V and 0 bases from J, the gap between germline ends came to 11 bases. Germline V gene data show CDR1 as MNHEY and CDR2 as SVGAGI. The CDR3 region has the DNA TGTGCCAGCAGTTACAGCGGAGTAATCTCCTACGAGCAGTACTTC. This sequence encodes CASSYSGVISYEQYF.

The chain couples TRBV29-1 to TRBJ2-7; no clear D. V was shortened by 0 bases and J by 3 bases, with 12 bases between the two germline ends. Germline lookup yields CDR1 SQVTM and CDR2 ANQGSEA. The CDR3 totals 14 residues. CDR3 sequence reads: CSVEDPNRRYEQYF. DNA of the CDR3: TGCAGCGTTGAAGACCCAAACCGACGCTACGAGCAGTACTTC.

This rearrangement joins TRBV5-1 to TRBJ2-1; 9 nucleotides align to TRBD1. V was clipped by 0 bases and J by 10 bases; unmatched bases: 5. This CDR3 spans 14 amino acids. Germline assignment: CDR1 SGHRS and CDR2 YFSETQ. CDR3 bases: TGCGCCAGCAGCTTGGGACAGGGGGGGAACGAGCAGTTCTTC. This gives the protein CASSLGQGGNEQFF. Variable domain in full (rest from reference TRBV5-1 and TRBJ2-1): KAGVTQTPRYLIKTRGQQVTLSCSPISGHRSVSWYQQTPGQGLQFLFEYFSETQRNKGNFPGRFSGRQFSNSRSEMNVSTLELGDSALYLCASSLGQGGNEQFFGPGTRLTVL.

As DNA, the CDR3 is TGTGCCAGCAGCCAAGGAGGGCAGGTAACCTACAATGAGCAGTTCTTC. Translation gives CASSQGGQVTYNEQFF. The chain combines TRBV3-1 (or the pseudogene TRBV3-2) with TRBJ2-1, with a weak D call TRBD2 (5 bases). The V gene's germline CDR1 is LGHDT and CDR2 YNNKEL (reference sequence). Deletions cut 1 base from V and 2 bases from J, with 12 bases between. The length of the CDR3 is 16 residues.

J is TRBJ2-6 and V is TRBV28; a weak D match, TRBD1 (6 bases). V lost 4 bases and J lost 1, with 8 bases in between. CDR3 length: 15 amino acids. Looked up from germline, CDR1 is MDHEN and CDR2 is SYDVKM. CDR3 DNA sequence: TGTGCCAGCAGTTCCACAGGGTCTGGGGCCAACGTCCTGACTTTC. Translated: CASSSTGSGANVLTF.

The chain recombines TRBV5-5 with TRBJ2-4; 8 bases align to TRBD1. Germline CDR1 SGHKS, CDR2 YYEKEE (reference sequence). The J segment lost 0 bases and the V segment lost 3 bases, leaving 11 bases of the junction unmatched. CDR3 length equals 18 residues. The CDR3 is CASSSLGQGPLAKNIQYF. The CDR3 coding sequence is TGTGCCAGCAGCTCACTCGGACAGGGCCCTTTAGCCAAAAACATTCAGTACTTC.

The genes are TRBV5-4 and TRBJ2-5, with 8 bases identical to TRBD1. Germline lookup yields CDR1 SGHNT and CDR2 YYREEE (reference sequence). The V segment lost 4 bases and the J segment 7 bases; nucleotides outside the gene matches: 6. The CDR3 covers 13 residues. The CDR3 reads CASSPDRVRTQYF. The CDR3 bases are TGTGCCAGCAGCCCGGACAGGGTTCGGACCCAGTACTTC.

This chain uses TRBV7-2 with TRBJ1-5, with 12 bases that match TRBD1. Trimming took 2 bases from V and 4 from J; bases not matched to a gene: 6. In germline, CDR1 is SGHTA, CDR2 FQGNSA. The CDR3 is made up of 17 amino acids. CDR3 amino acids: CASSLIGTGGSNQPQHF. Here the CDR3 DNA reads TGTGCCAGCAGCTTAATAGGGACAGGGGGCTCTAATCAGCCCCAGCATTTT.

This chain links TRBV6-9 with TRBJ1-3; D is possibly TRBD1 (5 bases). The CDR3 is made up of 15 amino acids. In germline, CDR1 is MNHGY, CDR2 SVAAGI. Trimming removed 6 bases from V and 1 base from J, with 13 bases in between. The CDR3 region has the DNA TGTGCCAGCAGCTATGACAGAACATCTGGAAACACCATATATTTT. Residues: CASSYDRTSGNTIYF.

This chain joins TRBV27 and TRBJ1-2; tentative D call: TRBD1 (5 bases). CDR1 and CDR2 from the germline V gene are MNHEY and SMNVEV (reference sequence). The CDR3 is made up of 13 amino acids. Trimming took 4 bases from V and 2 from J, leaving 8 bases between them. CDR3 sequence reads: CASSWDGNYGYTF. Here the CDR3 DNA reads TGTGCCAGCAGTTGGGACGGAAACTATGGCTACACCTTC.

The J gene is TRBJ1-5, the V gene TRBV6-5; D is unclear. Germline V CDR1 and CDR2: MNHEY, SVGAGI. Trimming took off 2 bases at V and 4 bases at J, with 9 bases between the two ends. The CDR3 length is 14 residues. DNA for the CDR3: TGTGCCAGCAGTTACCTTGGGGTTAATCAGCCCCAGCATTTT. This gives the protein CASSYLGVNQPQHF.

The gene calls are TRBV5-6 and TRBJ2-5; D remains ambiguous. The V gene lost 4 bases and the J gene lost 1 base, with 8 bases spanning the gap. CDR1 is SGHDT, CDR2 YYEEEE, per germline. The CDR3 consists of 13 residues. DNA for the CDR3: TGTGCCAGCAGCCGGGTTTTCCAAGAGACCCAGTACTTC. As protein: CASSRVFQETQYF.

DNA of the CDR3: TGTGCTAGTGGTTTGGTGCTACTAGCGGGAAGGAATGAGCAGTTCTTC. Residues: CASGLVLLAGRNEQFF. This sequence joins TRBV12-5 and TRBJ2-1; TRBD2 matches at 10 bases. The CDR3 has 16 amino acids. The V segment lost 0 bases and the J segment 7 bases; nucleotides outside the gene matches: 6. CDR1 is LGHNT and CDR2 is FRNRAP in the germline V gene.

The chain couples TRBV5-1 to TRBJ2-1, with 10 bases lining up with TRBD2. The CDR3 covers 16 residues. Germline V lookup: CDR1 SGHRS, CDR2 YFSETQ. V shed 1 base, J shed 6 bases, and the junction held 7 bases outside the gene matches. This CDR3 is CASSLWLAGVGNEQFF. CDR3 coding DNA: TGCGCCAGCAGCTTGTGGCTAGCGGGAGTAGGCAATGAGCAGTTCTTC.